This T cell receptor beta chain was captured in a study of blood T cell repertoires in COVID-19. As originally analysed: Reference gene primer amplification yielded estimated nucleated cell counts. The method was immunoSEQ multiplex PCR; TCRdb's version includes in-frame clones alone and lacks a portion of them. Clone size and V and J calls were adopted from that table, with D and trimming inferred from the DNA. The repertoire consists of under 300,000 clones, with less than 90% occurring once and the leading ten covering roughly 6.3%. Between the trimmed V and J ends, which lost 6 bases and 5 bases, there was a span of 14 bases. The CDR3 covers 13 residues. Germline values: CDR1 MNHEY, CDR2 SVGAGI.

This TCR was sampled from a man in his sixties with acute or convalescent COVID-19. Sequenced material: peripheral blood. This chain connects TRBV6-5 to TRBJ2-7, with D tentatively TRBD2 (5 bases). CDR3 coding DNA: TGTGCCAGCAGGCGGGCCGAGACCGACGAGCAGTACTTC. Amino acids: CASRRAETDEQYF.